This entry lists 26 T cell receptor beta chains sequenced from one sample in a study of blood T cell repertoires in COVID-19. Clones were sequenced by immunoSEQ multiplex PCR, and TCRdb holds only the in-frame ones, with some missing. The table records 300,000 to 350,000 clones, approximately 83% of them present only once. The sequencing sample was made of PBMCs or T cells enriched from blood (not recorded which). Source of these receptors: a man aged 25 to 40 who had recovered from COVID-19.

The genes are TRBV7-2 and TRBJ1-2; maybe TRBD1 (5 bases). There are 16 residues in the CDR3. Germline V gene sequence: CDR1 SGHTA, CDR2 FQGNSA. V lost 5 bases, J lost 2 bases, and 18 bases lay in between. The CDR3 nucleotides are TGTGCCAGCAGCCGGTGGGAGGGACTAGAGAACTATGGCTACACCTTC. It translates to CASSRWEGLENYGYTF.

CDR3 nucleotides: TGTGCCAGCATGGGGGGTGGGGAGACCCAGTACTTC. Protein: CASMGGGETQYF. The V and J genes are TRBV6-5 and TRBJ2-5, with D possibly being TRBD2 (6 bases). Per the germline V gene, CDR1 is MNHEY and CDR2 is SVGAGI. The CDR3 is made up of 12 amino acids. The germline V and J ends were trimmed by 7 bases and 5 bases, with 11 bases remaining between them.

The V call is TRBV7-2, the J call TRBJ1-1, with a weak D call TRBD1 (6 bases). CDR1 and CDR2 (germline): SGHTA, FQGNSA. V shed 5 bases and J shed 4 bases, with 23 bases lying between them. The CDR3 is 17 amino acids. DNA of the CDR3: TGTGCCAGCAGCCCCGGTTCGGGGGGCGCAGTCAGCACTGAAGCTTTCTTT. It encodes CASSPGSGGAVSTEAFF.

The genes are TRBV5-1 and TRBJ1-6; 8 bases are shared with TRBD1. Germline CDR1 SGHRS, CDR2 YFSETQ. V shed 0 bases and J 9 bases; nucleotides not matched to a gene: 8. This CDR3 comprises 16 residues. The DNA of the CDR3 is TGCGCCAGCAGCTTGGAGCGTCAGGGGGCGAGTTCACCCCTCCACTTT. As protein: CASSLERQGASSPLHF.

The chain carries TRBV6-2 or TRBV6-3 and TRBJ1-5; 7 bases map to TRBD1. After removal of 0 bases from V and 5 bases from J, the junction contained 13 bases not matched to a gene. Germline-derived CDR1 and CDR2 are MNHEY and SVGEGT. This CDR3 is built from 18 residues. CDR3 DNA sequence: TGTGCCAGCAGTTACTCAATCCGTATAGGCGGGACAGATCAGCCCCAGCATTTT. Amino acids: CASSYSIRIGGTDQPQHF.

The V call is TRBV7-9, the J call TRBJ2-7, with D possibly TRBD1 on 6 matching bases. There are 15 residues in the CDR3. Trimming cost V 2 bases and J 5 bases, with 16 bases left between them. Germline values: CDR1 SEHNR, CDR2 FQNEAQ (reference sequence). The CDR3, as DNA: TGTGCCAGCAGCTTAACCAGGGGAGAGGGGGACGAGCAGTACTTC. It is translated as CASSLTRGEGDEQYF.

The CDR3 reads CATKEGQKYGYTF. The CDR3 coding sequence is TGTGCCACCAAAGAGGGACAGAAATATGGCTACACCTTC. The rearrangement uses TRBV6-5 and TRBJ1-2; the match to TRBD1 covers 7 bases. There are 13 residues in the CDR3. The junction had 10 bases not matched to a gene; V was cut back by 10 bases and J by 5 bases. Germline V lookup: CDR1 MNHEY, CDR2 SVGAGI.

This clone was observed once. The chain combines TRBV20-1 with TRBJ1-5; D is ambiguous. Per the germline V gene, CDR1 is DFQATT and CDR2 is SNEGSKA (reference sequence). The CDR3 runs 10 residues. V was pared by 4 bases and J by 11 bases, with 9 bases between. This chain's CDR3 is CSATLRAQHF. CDR3 in DNA: TGCAGTGCTACACTGAGGGCCCAGCATTTT.

This clone was detected a few times. The chain recombines TRBV2 with TRBJ1-4, with 10 bases aligning to TRBD1. The CDR3 sequence is 13 residues long. V was pared by 11 bases and J by 6 bases, with 6 bases of the junction left unmatched. Germline lookup yields CDR1 SNHLY and CDR2 FYNNEI. The DNA of the CDR3 is TGTGCCGGGACCGGGACAGGGGATGAAAAACTGTTTTTT. Its protein is CAGTGTGDEKLFF.

V is TRBV27 and J is TRBJ2-3; 7 bases are a match to TRBD2. CDR3 size: 16 residues. CDR1 and CDR2 (germline): MNHEY, SMNVEV (reference sequence). Germline trimming cut 8 bases from V and 2 bases from J; bases unmatched to any gene: 13. CDR3 DNA: TGTGCCAGCGCCCCCTCTCGGGGGGAATACACAGATACGCAGTATTTT. Residues: CASAPSRGEYTDTQYF.

The J gene is TRBJ1-6, the V gene TRBV11-2; D gene unclear. This CDR3 has 15 residues. CDR1 is SGHAT and CDR2 is FQNNGV in the germline V gene. The V gene lost 1 base and the J gene lost 4 bases, with 8 bases spanning the gap. CDR3 sequence reads: CASSLVAAYNSPLHF. The CDR3 DNA follows: TGTGCCAGCAGCTTAGTAGCAGCTTATAATTCACCCCTCCACTTT.

The chain links TRBV30 to TRBJ2-7; no definite D call. Germline loops: CDR1 GTSNPN, CDR2 SVGIG (reference sequence). V was cut by 2 bases and J by 2 bases, with 10 bases left in between. The CDR3 loop spans 13 amino acids. The CDR3: CAWSSGSAYEQYF. The CDR3 DNA is TGTGCCTGGAGTTCAGGTTCCGCCTACGAGCAGTACTTC.

The chain is built from TRBV4-1 and TRBJ1-4; no reliable D call. V lost 0 bases and J lost 7, with 12 bases in between. In germline, CDR1 is MGHRA, CDR2 YSYEKL. The CDR3 runs to 15 residues. This chain's CDR3 is CASSQESGKSEKLFF. The CDR3 nucleotides read TGCGCCAGCAGCCAAGAATCCGGGAAAAGTGAAAAACTGTTTTTT.

V and J are TRBV30 and TRBJ1-2; D is perhaps TRBD1 (5 bases). CDR1 and CDR2 from the germline V gene are GTSNPN and SVGIG (reference sequence). This CDR3 comprises 13 residues. Deletions cut 0 bases from V and 9 bases from J, with 14 bases between. CDR3 nucleotide sequence: TGTGCCTGGAGTGTGGGTCCGCAGGGTAGCTACACCTTC. Encoded protein: CAWSVGPQGSYTF.

This clone was counted a single time. J is TRBJ1-2 and V is TRBV7-9; D unclear. Trimming took 0 bases from V and 0 from J, leaving 8 bases between them. The CDR3 length is 15 residues. Looked up from germline, CDR1 is SEHNR and CDR2 is FQNEAQ (reference sequence). In DNA form, the CDR3 reads TGTGCCAGCAGCTTAGCGACGGGAGCTAACTATGGCTACACCTTC. Translation: CASSLATGANYGYTF.

As to this clone: The sample carries other DNA sequences with the same CDR3. V usage is TRBV5-1 and J usage is TRBJ1-2; no clear D. In germline, CDR1 is SGHRS, CDR2 YFSETQ. Deletions cut 0 bases from V and 0 bases from J, with 6 bases between. The CDR3 length is 14 residues. The CDR3 DNA is TGCGCCAGCAGCTTGGCGCAGGCTAACTATGGCTACACCTTC. It encodes CASSLAQANYGYTF.

The genes are TRBV4-1 and TRBJ2-7, with TRBD1 matching over 9 bases. Germline V CDR1 and CDR2: MGHRA, YSYEKL. The V gene end was trimmed by 1 base and the J gene end by 0 bases; junction bases not matched to a gene: 10. The length of the CDR3 is 18 residues. The CDR3 region has the DNA TGCGCCAGCAGCCAAGTTAGGAGCGGGACAGGGCTCTCCTACGAGCAGTACTTC. Encoded protein: CASSQVRSGTGLSYEQYF.

In this sample, this clone turned up a few times. The chain uses TRBV2 and TRBJ1-1; no reliable D call. The length of the CDR3 is 15 residues. Germline V gene lookup returns CDR1 SNHLY and CDR2 FYNNEI. With 8 bases removed from V and 0 bases from J, the gap between germline ends came to 16 bases. The CDR3 loop is CASRRVRGVNTEAFF. The CDR3 nucleotides are TGTGCCAGCCGCCGCGTGCGCGGGGTGAACACTGAAGCTTTCTTT.

V usage is TRBV25-1 and J usage is TRBJ2-2, with 9 positions matching TRBD1. J gave up 5 bases and V 6 bases, and 7 bases lay outside the gene matches. CDR1 is MGHDK and CDR2 is SYGVNS in the germline V gene. The length of the CDR3 is 15 residues. CDR3 in DNA: TGTGCCAGCAGCTGGGGGACAGGGAGAACCGGGGAGCTGTTTTTT. As protein: CASSWGTGRTGELFF.

A single count supports this clone. The chain recombines TRBV21-1 with TRBJ2-7; no check of the table's D call, TRBD2, against the DNA was made. TRBV21-1 is a listed pseudogene. The CDR3 is 16 residues long. The CDR3 DNA reads as TGTGCCAGCAGCGATGGGACTAGCGGGCATCCCTACGAGCAGTACTTC. As protein: CASSDGTSGHPYEQYF.

This clone was observed a few times. The rearrangement joins TRBV6-1 to TRBJ1-1; D possibly corresponds to TRBD1 (6 bases). Germline V gene lookup returns CDR1 MNHNS and CDR2 SASEGT. The ends were cut back, 2 bases at V and 9 bases at J, with 10 bases in the middle. The CDR3 totals 12 residues. The CDR3 bases are TGTGCCAGCAGTGAAAACGACAGGAAAGCTTTCTTT. Protein sequence: CASSENDRKAFF.

This clone occurred a few times. The J gene is TRBJ2-3, the V gene TRBV12-5; D perhaps matches TRBD2 (6 bases). Per the germline V gene, CDR1 is LGHNT and CDR2 is FRNRAP. V lost 3 bases, J lost 4 bases, and 8 bases lay in between. CDR3 length equals 13 residues. This chain's CDR3 is CASGFTSSDTQYF. In DNA, the CDR3 is TGTGCTAGTGGTTTCACTAGCTCAGATACGCAGTATTTT. Full variable domain (remainder filled in from reference TRBV12-5 and TRBJ2-3): DARVTQTPRHKVTEMGQEVTMRCQPILGHNTVFWYRQTMMQGLELLAYFRNRAPLDDSGMPKDRFSAEMPDATLATLKIQPSEPRDSAVYFCASGFTSSDTQYFGPGTRLTVL.

The chain joins TRBV10-2 to TRBJ1-3; a possible D gene is TRBD1 (5 bases). Trimming cost V 1 base and J 3 bases, with 10 bases left between them. The CDR3 spans 15 residues. CDR1 is WSHSY and CDR2 is SAAADI in the germline V gene. CDR3 loop: CASSEWGKNGNTIYF. The CDR3 DNA sequence: TGCGCCAGCAGTGAGTGGGGCAAGAATGGAAACACCATATATTTT.

The chain employs TRBV5-5 and TRBJ2-3; possible D gene TRBD2, 6 bases. CDR3 length equals 16 residues. The V gene lost 0 bases and the J gene lost 1 base, with 12 bases spanning the gap. Looked up from germline, CDR1 is SGHKS and CDR2 is YYEKEE (reference sequence). This chain's CDR3 is CASSLDWGGGTDTQYF. In DNA form, the CDR3 reads TGTGCCAGCAGCTTGGATTGGGGCGGGGGCACAGATACGCAGTATTTT.

This chain joins TRBV4-3 and TRBJ1-3; no definite D call. V was trimmed by 1 base and J by 0 bases, leaving 10 bases between them. The CDR3 loop spans 16 amino acids. Germline assignment: CDR1 LGHNA and CDR2 YSLEER. CDR3 DNA sequence: TGCGCCAGCAGCCAAGCTTTTGCAGGCTCTGGAAACACCATATATTTT. Its translation: CASSQAFAGSGNTIYF.

The J gene is TRBJ2-3, the V gene TRBV18; TRBD2 agrees at 14 bases. Trimming removed 2 bases from V and 0 bases from J; junction bases left unmatched: 13. Germline CDR1 reads KGHSH; CDR2 reads LQKENI. The CDR3 covers 21 residues. The CDR3 sequence is CASSPIGLAGGPSISTDTQYF. DNA for the CDR3: TGTGCCAGCTCACCAATCGGACTAGCGGGGGGCCCGTCGATAAGCACAGATACGCAGTATTTT. Full variable domain (outside the CDR3, taken from reference TRBV18 and TRBJ2-3): NAGVMQNPRHLVRRRGQEARLRCSPMKGHSHVYWYRQLPEEGLKFMVYLQKENIIDESGMPKERFSAEFPKEGPSILRIQQVVRGDSAAYFCASSPIGLAGGPSISTDTQYFGPGTRLTVL.